These 13 T cell receptor beta chains came from one sample sequenced in a study of blood T cell repertoires in COVID-19. Only in-frame clones appear in the TCRdb table, and some are missing; sequencing was by immunoSEQ multiplex PCR. Seen here are approximately 470,000 clones, 75% to 90% observed once, and the top ten hold approximately 0.7%. The sample consisted of PBMCs or T cells enriched from blood (not recorded which). Every receptor here comes from a woman under 30 who had recovered from COVID-19.

This clone was recorded a few times. This sequence joins TRBV18 and TRBJ1-2; no firm D call. This CDR3 has 12 residues. Per the germline V gene, CDR1 is KGHSH and CDR2 is LQKENI. With 3 bases removed from V and 8 bases from J, the gap between germline ends came to 10 bases. In nucleotides, the CDR3 is TGTGCCAGCTCACCCTTAAGAGGAGGCTACACCTTC. Encoded protein: CASSPLRGGYTF.

In its sample, this clone was seen a few times. This chain connects TRBV7-8 to TRBJ1-6; a possible D gene is TRBD1 (6 bases). The CDR3 contains 16 residues. V was clipped by 5 bases and J by 8 bases, with 19 bases between them. The germline CDR1 and CDR2 sequences are SGHVS and FQNEAQ. Here the CDR3 DNA reads TGTGCCAGCAGCCCAAAGCGGGGGCTGGGGGATTCACCCCTCCACTTT. It is translated as CASSPKRGLGDSPLHF.

The chain links TRBV20-1 to TRBJ2-3; 8 bases align to TRBD1. Germline V CDR1 and CDR2: DFQATT, SNEGSKA (reference sequence). V was clipped by 3 bases and J by 0 bases; unmatched bases: 11. The CDR3 extends over 17 amino acids. The CDR3 is CSASPLETGGSTDTQYF. The CDR3 DNA sequence: TGCAGTGCTAGTCCACTGGAAACAGGGGGGAGCACAGATACGCAGTATTTT.

V is TRBV9 and J is TRBJ2-1, with D perhaps matching TRBD2 (5 bases). The CDR3 is made up of 14 amino acids. Germline CDR1 reads SGDLS; CDR2 reads YYNGEE. Deletions cut 3 bases from V and 8 bases from J, with 15 bases between. CDR3 protein: CASSGGGSRDEQFF. The CDR3 region has the DNA TGTGCCAGCAGCGGAGGAGGAAGTAGGGATGAGCAGTTCTTC.

V usage is TRBV19 and J usage is TRBJ2-2; 7 bases agree with TRBD2. Germline lookup yields CDR1 LNHDA and CDR2 SQIVND (reference sequence). The ends lost 3 bases at V and 8 bases at J; junction bases unmatched: 6. This CDR3 contains 14 residues. The CDR3 region is CASSMNGGSGELFF. The CDR3 DNA reads as TGTGCCAGTAGTATGAACGGGGGGTCAGGGGAGCTGTTTTTT. The whole variable domain, remainder taken from reference TRBV19 and TRBJ2-2, is DGGITQSPKYLFRKEGQNVTLSCEQNLNHDAMYWYRQDPGQGLRLIYYSQIVNDFQKGDIAEGYSVSREKKESFPLTVTSAQKNPTAFYLCASSMNGGSGELFFGEGSRLTVL.

This chain joins TRBV23-1 and TRBJ1-2; 7 bases fit TRBD1. TRBV23-1 is known as an ORF, though its function is uncertain. V lost 2 bases and J lost 8; bases outside the gene matches: 11. The CDR3 covers 15 residues. The CDR3 spells CASSQPKQGSRGYTF. CDR3 in DNA: TGCGCCAGCAGTCAACCTAAACAGGGGTCTCGCGGCTACACCTTC.

To note about this clone: At one end, the junction sequence differs from germline, possibly due to a read error. This chain's CDR3 is CASSSDGLGKLF. CDR3 nucleotide sequence: TGTGCCAGCAGTTCGGACGGCCTCGGGAAATTATTC. This sequence joins TRBV5-6 and TRBJ2-7, with D perhaps TRBD2 (5 bases). The V gene's germline CDR1 is SGHDT and CDR2 YYEEEE. The CDR3 contains 12 residues. The full variable domain, its missing parts supplied by reference TRBV5-6 and TRBJ2-7, is DAGVTQSPTHLIKTRGQQVTLRCSPKSGHDTVSWYQQALGQGPQFIFQYYEEEERQRGNFPDRFSGHQFPNYSSELNVNALLLGDSALYLCASSSDGLGKLFGPGTRLTVT.

This chain connects TRBV6-1 to TRBJ2-7; 7 bases agree with TRBD1. Germline V lookup: CDR1 MNHNS, CDR2 SASEGT. The junction had 12 bases not matched to a gene; V was cut back by 2 bases and J by 11 bases. CDR3 length: 14 amino acids. CDR3 sequence (DNA): TGTGCCAGCAGTGAACCTTCACGGACAGGCGGAGAGTACTTC. Amino acid sequence: CASSEPSRTGGEYF.

The chain employs TRBV7-6 and TRBJ2-1; maybe TRBD2 (6 bases). The germline V and J ends were trimmed by 2 bases and 1 base, with 6 bases remaining between them. The CDR3 has 14 amino acids. The V gene's germline CDR1 is SGHVS and CDR2 FNYEAQ. CDR3 residues: CASSLRGSYNEQFF. In nucleotides, the CDR3 is TGTGCCAGCAGCTTACGGGGGTCCTACAATGAGCAGTTCTTC.

J is TRBJ1-4 and V is TRBV19, with 7 nucleotides matching TRBD1. Germline CDR1 reads LNHDA; CDR2 reads SQIVND (reference sequence). V lost 5 bases to trimming and J lost 7 bases; unmatched junction nucleotides: 7. This CDR3 spans 14 amino acids. The CDR3, as DNA: TGTGCCAGTAGTGTAAACAGGGGAAGTGAAAAACTGTTTTTT. Translated, it gives CASSVNRGSEKLFF. The whole variable domain, filled in from reference TRBV19 and TRBJ1-4, reads DGGITQSPKYLFRKEGQNVTLSCEQNLNHDAMYWYRQDPGQGLRLIYYSQIVNDFQKGDIAEGYSVSREKKESFPLTVTSAQKNPTAFYLCASSVNRGSEKLFFGSGTQLSVL.

This clone came up once. The chain uses TRBV30 and TRBJ2-7; 11 bases match TRBD1. V dropped 6 bases and J dropped 2; count of bases not matched to a gene: 3. The CDR3 covers 13 residues. CDR1 is GTSNPN, CDR2 SVGIG, per germline (reference sequence). DNA of the CDR3: TGTGCCTGTGGGACAGGGGGGACCTACGAGCAGTACTTC. This codes for CACGTGGTYEQYF.

The chain couples TRBV28 to TRBJ2-7; D possibly corresponds to TRBD1 (6 bases). The germline CDR1 and CDR2 sequences are MDHEN and SYDVKM. V lost 3 bases and J lost 2, with 14 bases in between. The length of the CDR3 is 15 residues. CDR3 bases: TGTGCCAGCAGTTTCTTCCCGACAGGAACCTACGAGCAGTACTTC. Encoded protein: CASSFFPTGTYEQYF.

V is TRBV19 and J is TRBJ1-6; 7 bases are shared with TRBD1. Germline assignment: CDR1 LNHDA and CDR2 SQIVND (reference sequence). After removal of 4 bases from V and 10 bases from J, the junction contained 7 bases not matched to a gene. The CDR3 covers 14 residues. CDR3: CASSTLQGSSPLHF. In DNA form, the CDR3 reads TGTGCCAGTAGTACTTTACAGGGGAGCTCACCCCTCCACTTT.